This T cell receptor (beta chain) was sequenced for a study of shared clonotypes between healthy human individuals. The study, taken as a whole, reports: For sorted subsets, rarefaction showed incomplete sequencing despite large depth. Some clonotypes were shared by all four sorted-subset donors, while others were not shared. The non-shared ones had lower generation probabilities than the shared ones. Sample collection involved blood only; tissue repertoires are likely different.

The authors' processing: From ImmunoSEQ came sequences covering only the junction and carrying no quality scores, so filtering differed. Only in-frame clones appear in the TCRdb table, and some are missing; sequencing was by immunoSEQ multiplex PCR. That table gives V, J and clone size, and the DNA gave D and trimming. This table holds some 2,100,000 clones, roughly 91% found once. About this clone itself: The antigen is not known.

Selected positively for CCR7 and CD45RO-negative, naive CD8 cells excluded terminally differentiated effector memory CD45RA+ cells. This CDR3 has 15 residues. The germline gives CDR1 SGDLS, CDR2 YYNGEE. V was shortened by 2 bases and J by 5 bases, with 16 bases between the two germline ends. This rearrangement joins TRBV9 to TRBJ1-2; D perhaps matches TRBD1 (6 bases). The TCR originated in a man between 18 and 29 years old in good health. Some clones in this sample may be carry-over from other donors' samples. The specimen was naive CD8+ T cells from PBMCs. CDR3 amino acids: CASSVLPGTIYGYTF. DNA of the CDR3: TGTGCCAGCAGCGTCCTACCCGGGACAATATATGGCTACACCTTC.